The source of this T cell receptor (beta chain) is a study of CD8 T cells in ankylosing spondylitis. Study-wide results and limits: The study looked at matched synovial fluid samples from ankylosing spondylitis patients. Disease-linked clones were reported to be significantly enriched there.

Notes on this clonotype: Its matching antigen is unknown.

The CDR3 runs to 12 residues. Per the germline V gene, CDR1 is MDHEN and CDR2 is SYDVKM. Trimming pared 6 bases from V and 6 bases from J, leaving 10 bases between. TCRdb fed the 5' RACE reads into MiXCR, producing one record per CDR3 protein. Of about 140,000 distinct CDR3 sequences listed, roughly 8.8% are singletons. The receptor was isolated from a male donor with ankylosing spondylitis. Sequenced input: synovial fluid, either unsorted or a sorted T cell fraction (not recorded which). The chain carries TRBV28 and TRBJ2-3; D gene uncertain. CDR3 DNA sequence: TGTGCCAGCAGACTGACACGCGATACGCAGTATTTT. Its protein is CASRLTRDTQYF. Looking up the rest from reference TRBV28 and TRBJ2-3 gives the full variable domain: DVKVTQSSRYLVKRTGEKVFLECVQDMDHENMFWYRQDPGLGLRLIYFSYDVKMKEKGDIPEGYSVSREKKERFSLILESASTNQTSMYLCASRLTRDTQYFGPGTRLTVL.